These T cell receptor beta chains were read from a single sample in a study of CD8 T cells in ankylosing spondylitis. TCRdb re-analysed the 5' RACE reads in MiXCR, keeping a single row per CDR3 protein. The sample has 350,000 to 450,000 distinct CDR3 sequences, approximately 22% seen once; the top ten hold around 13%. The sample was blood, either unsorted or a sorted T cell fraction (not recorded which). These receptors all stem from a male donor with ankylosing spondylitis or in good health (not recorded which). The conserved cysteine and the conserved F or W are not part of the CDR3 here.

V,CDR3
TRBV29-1,SVEVEAGGELF
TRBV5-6,ASSRLESTDTQY
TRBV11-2,ASSPTRRGTGELF
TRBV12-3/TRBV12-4,ASSYAGAEQY
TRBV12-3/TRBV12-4,ASSFDPTGELF
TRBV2,ASSEAPGGSGNEQF
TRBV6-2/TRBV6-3,ASSYSRVLSTGGETQY
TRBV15,ATEPTGGLSEQF
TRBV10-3,AISEAGLESNTGELF
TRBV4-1,ASSQAVSSYEQY
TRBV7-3,ASSLWCLGYEQY
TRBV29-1,SVVRENYGYT
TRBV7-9,ASSLGQGALDEQF
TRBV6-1,ATESGGGPGEQF
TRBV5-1,ASSAGTSDTDTQY
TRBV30,AWSGGTGTSTDTQY
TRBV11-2,ASSLGTGGQETQY
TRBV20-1,SARRQGAISYEQY
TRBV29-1,SVEDPLERSYGYT
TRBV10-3,AISGVEDYNEQF
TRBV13,ASSLFRGGLDEQF
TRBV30,ACFRDPNTGELF
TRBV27,ASSIRDSYNEQF
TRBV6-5,ASSYGGRTGELF
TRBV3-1,ASSHHKDRVYEQY
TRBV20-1,SAPSPGLAGIPRSTDTQY
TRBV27,ASSSQGPQETQY
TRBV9,ASSPTSGGHDTGELF
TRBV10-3,AAGAMDTGELF
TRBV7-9,ASSFGTAYNEQF
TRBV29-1,SVLAENTGELF
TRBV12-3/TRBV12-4,ASSLPGGSYEQY